These 17 T cell receptor beta chains were sequenced from one sample in a study of OX40 agonist ivuxolimab in advanced cancers. The table came from immunoSEQ multiplex PCR; TCRdb's copy has only in-frame clones and leaves some out. The table lists more than 95,000 clones, approximately 94% of them singletons. Material: CD4+ or CD8+ T cells sorted from blood, obtained in a trial of the OX40 agonist ivuxolimab. These receptors all come from an adult with an advanced solid tumor such as melanoma, head and neck, liver or kidney cancer.

This CDR3 reads CASSLAQGFGYNEQFF. The CDR3 DNA reads TGCGCCAGCAGCTTGGCACAGGGTTTTGGGTACAATGAGCAGTTCTTC. The chain has TRBV5-1 and TRBJ2-1; a possible D gene is TRBD1 (6 bases). The CDR3 is made up of 16 amino acids. Per germline, CDR1 SGHRS and CDR2 YFSETQ. The V and J ends lost 0 bases and 4 bases respectively, with 14 bases between them.

This clone appeared a single time. V is TRBV5-1 and J is TRBJ2-5, with 9 bases aligning to TRBD1. Losses at the gene ends were 5 bases for V and 1 base for J; bases not matched to a gene: 3. Germline V gene sequence: CDR1 SGHRS, CDR2 YFSETQ. This CDR3 has 14 residues. The CDR3 nucleotides read TGCGCCAGCAGGGTGACAGGGGGCCAAGAGACCCAGTACTTC. The encoded protein is CASRVTGGQETQYF.

In its sample, this clone was seen once. The chain links TRBV5-1 to TRBJ2-3; 8 positions match TRBD2. Germline V gives CDR1 SGHRS, CDR2 YFSETQ. Unmatched junction bases numbered 5, after V lost 4 bases and J lost 1 base. The CDR3 loop spans 15 amino acids. CDR3 residues: CASSPRGGGTDTQYF. Written as DNA, the CDR3 is TGCGCCAGCAGCCCCCGGGGGGGCGGCACAGATACGCAGTATTTT.

The rearrangement uses TRBV7-2 and TRBJ2-7, with 8 bases aligning to TRBD2. The CDR3 sequence is 16 residues long. Germline V gene data show CDR1 as SGHTA and CDR2 as FQGNSA. Trimming at V came to 4 bases and at J to 2 bases, leaving 10 bases not matched to a gene. CDR3 DNA sequence: TGTGCCAGCAGCTCCCGTCCGGGAGGGCAAACCTACGAGCAGTACTTC. This gives the protein CASSSRPGGQTYEQYF.

The chain has TRBV9 and TRBJ2-6; 7 nucleotides line up with TRBD2. Germline V CDR1 and CDR2: SGDLS, YYNGEE. With 1 base clipped from V and 2 bases from J, the junction kept 6 bases outside the gene matches. The CDR3 has 17 residues. In DNA form, the CDR3 reads TGTGCCAGCAGCGTACGGTACCGGGAGGCTGGGGCCAACGTCCTGACTTTC. Translated, it gives CASSVRYREAGANVLTF.

The rearrangement uses TRBV27 and TRBJ2-1; D uncertain. Germline CDR1 and CDR2: MNHEY and SMNVEV (reference sequence). The CDR3 length is 15 residues. V gave up 3 bases and J gave up 0 bases, with 9 bases separating them. CDR3 nucleotide sequence: TGTGCCAGCAGTTTCTACACCAACTCCTACAATGAGCAGTTCTTC. This gives the protein CASSFYTNSYNEQFF.

CDR3 amino acids: CASSSGTGGETQYF. The CDR3, as DNA: TGCGCCAGCAGCTCCGGGACAGGGGGAGAGACCCAGTACTTC. The chain has TRBV5-1 and TRBJ2-5, with 11 bases fitting TRBD1. CDR1 SGHRS and CDR2 YFSETQ come from the germline V gene. V trimming: 3 bases; J trimming: 4 bases; junction bases outside the gene matches: 2. This CDR3 contains 14 residues.

The rearrangement joins TRBV25-1 to TRBJ1-2; 8 bases line up with TRBD1. The CDR3 runs 15 residues. Germline V gene sequence: CDR1 MGHDK, CDR2 SYGVNS. The J segment lost 8 bases and the V segment lost 3 bases, leaving 11 bases of the junction unmatched. As DNA, the CDR3 is TGTGCCAGCAGTGATCCCAGACAGGGGAGGAGCGGCTACACCTTC. Residues: CASSDPRQGRSGYTF.

This clone was seen only once. The V call is TRBV29-1, the J call TRBJ1-3; possible D gene TRBD1, 6 bases. Germline V gives CDR1 SQVTM, CDR2 ANQGSEA. Trimming removed 3 bases at V and 3 bases at J, with 18 bases between. The CDR3 extends over 16 amino acids. This CDR3 is CSVEEGGLAFGNTIYF. The CDR3 DNA reads as TGCAGCGTTGAGGAAGGGGGATTGGCATTTGGAAACACCATATATTTT.

The chain combines TRBV11-2 with TRBJ1-3; D unclear. The germline V gene has CDR1 SGHAT and CDR2 FQNNGV. CDR3 length equals 16 residues. Trimming pared 2 bases from V and 0 bases from J, leaving 11 bases between. The CDR3 reads CASSLMGRSSGNTIYF. As DNA, the CDR3 is TGTGCCAGCAGCTTAATGGGCAGGAGCTCTGGAAACACCATATATTTT.

The V and J genes are TRBV19 and TRBJ2-2; D assignment may be TRBD1 or TRBD2 (5 bases each). Between the trimmed V and J ends, which lost 8 bases and 1 base, there was a span of 23 bases. The CDR3 extends over 18 amino acids. Germline V gene lookup returns CDR1 LNHDA and CDR2 SQIVND (reference sequence). CDR3 in amino acids: CASGRGQGWAQNTGELFF. The CDR3 DNA is TGTGCCAGTGGAAGAGGGCAGGGATGGGCGCAGAACACCGGGGAGCTGTTTTTT. Drawing the rest from reference TRBV19 and TRBJ2-2, the complete variable domain is DGGITQSPKYLFRKEGQNVTLSCEQNLNHDAMYWYRQDPGQGLRLIYYSQIVNDFQKGDIAEGYSVSREKKESFPLTVTSAQKNPTAFYLCASGRGQGWAQNTGELFFGEGSRLTVL.

The chain couples TRBV7-2 to TRBJ2-5; 11 nucleotides agree with TRBD2. The CDR3 sequence is 14 residues long. V shed 4 bases, J shed 5 bases, and the junction held 3 bases outside the gene matches. The germline V gene has CDR1 SGHTA and CDR2 FQGNSA. The CDR3 coding sequence is TGTGCCAGCAGCTCTAGCGGGGGGACGGAGACCCAGTACTTC. This encodes CASSSSGGTETQYF.

The rearrangement joins TRBV25-1 to TRBJ2-5, with D unresolved. V lost 4 bases and J 0 bases, leaving 12 bases between the germline ends. The germline CDR1 and CDR2 sequences are MGHDK and SYGVNS. The CDR3 sequence is 15 residues long. Here the CDR3 DNA reads TGTGCCAGCAGTGCCTACCTTGCCCACCAAGAGACCCAGTACTTC. It is translated as CASSAYLAHQETQYF. The full variable domain, with the rest looked up from reference TRBV25-1 and TRBJ2-5, is EADIYQTPRYLVIGTGKKITLECSQTMGHDKMYWYQQDPGMELHLIHYSYGVNSTEKGDLSSESTVSRIRTEHFPLTLESARPSHTSQYLCASSAYLAHQETQYFGPGTRLLVL.

V and J are TRBV12-5 and TRBJ1-1, with D uncertain. CDR1 and CDR2 from the germline V gene are LGHNT and FRNRAP. Trimming took off 7 bases at V and 3 bases at J, with 12 bases between the two ends. This CDR3 is built from 13 residues. CDR3 protein: CASEGGWDTEAFF. Written as DNA, the CDR3 is TGTGCTAGTGAAGGCGGATGGGACACTGAAGCTTTCTTT.

V usage is TRBV19 and J usage is TRBJ1-1, with no clear D. The CDR3 spans 15 residues. Germline V gene lookup returns CDR1 LNHDA and CDR2 SQIVND (reference sequence). V shed 7 bases and J shed 4 bases, with 19 bases lying between them. In nucleotides, the CDR3 is TGTGCCAGTATCCACCGTCCGGGTTCCGTCACTGAAGCTTTCTTT. This translates into CASIHRPGSVTEAFF.

The gene calls are TRBV27 and TRBJ1-5; 7 bases align to TRBD1. Germline CDR1 and CDR2: MNHEY and SMNVEV (reference sequence). The CDR3 is 14 residues long. V gave up 6 bases and J gave up 5 bases; unmatched junction bases: 7. As DNA, the CDR3 is TGTGCCAGCAGAAAGGGGGCGCAGGATCAGCCCCAGCATTTT. This gives the protein CASRKGAQDQPQHF.

J is TRBJ2-5 and V is TRBV28; D is ambiguous. The CDR3 totals 14 residues. Trimming cost V 2 bases and J 6 bases, with 13 bases left between them. From germline, CDR1 is MDHEN and CDR2 SYDVKM. CDR3 in amino acids: CASSLKGSEKTQYF. Written as DNA, the CDR3 is TGTGCCAGCAGTTTAAAGGGATCCGAAAAGACCCAGTACTTC.